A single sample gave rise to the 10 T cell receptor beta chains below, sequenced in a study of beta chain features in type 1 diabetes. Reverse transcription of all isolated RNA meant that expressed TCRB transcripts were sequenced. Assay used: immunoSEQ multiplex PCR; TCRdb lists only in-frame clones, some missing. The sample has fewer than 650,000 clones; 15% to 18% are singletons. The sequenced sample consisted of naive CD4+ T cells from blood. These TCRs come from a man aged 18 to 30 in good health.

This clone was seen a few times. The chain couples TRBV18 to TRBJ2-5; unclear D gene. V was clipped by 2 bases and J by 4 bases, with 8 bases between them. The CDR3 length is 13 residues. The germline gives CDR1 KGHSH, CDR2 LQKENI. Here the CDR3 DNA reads TGTGCCAGCTCACCAGTCGTAGGAGAGACCCAGTACTTC. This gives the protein CASSPVVGETQYF.

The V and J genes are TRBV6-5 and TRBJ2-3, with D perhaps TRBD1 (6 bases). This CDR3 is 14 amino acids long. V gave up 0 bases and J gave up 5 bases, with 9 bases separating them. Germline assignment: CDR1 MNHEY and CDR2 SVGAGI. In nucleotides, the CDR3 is TGTGCCAGCAGTTACTCGAGGGACAAAGATACGCAGTATTTT. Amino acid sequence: CASSYSRDKDTQYF.

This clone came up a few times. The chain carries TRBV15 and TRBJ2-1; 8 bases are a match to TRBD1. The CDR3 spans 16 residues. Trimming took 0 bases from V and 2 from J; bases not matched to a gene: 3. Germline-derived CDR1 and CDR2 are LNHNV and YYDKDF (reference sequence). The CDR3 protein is CATSRDGTGPYNEQFF. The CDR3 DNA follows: TGTGCCACCAGCAGAGATGGGACAGGTCCCTACAATGAGCAGTTCTTC.

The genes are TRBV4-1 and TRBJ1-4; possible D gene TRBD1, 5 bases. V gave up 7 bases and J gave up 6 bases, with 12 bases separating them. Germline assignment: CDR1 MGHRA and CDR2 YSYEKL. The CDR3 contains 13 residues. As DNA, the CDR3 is TGCGCCAGCAACCCGGGGGGGTATGAAAAACTGTTTTTT. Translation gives CASNPGGYEKLFF.

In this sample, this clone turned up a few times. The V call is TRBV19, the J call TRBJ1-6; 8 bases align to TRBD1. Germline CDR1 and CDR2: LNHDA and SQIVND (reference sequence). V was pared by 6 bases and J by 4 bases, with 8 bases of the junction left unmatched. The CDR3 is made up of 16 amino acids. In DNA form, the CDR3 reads TGTGCCAGTAGCATGGACAGGGCCTTTTATAATTCACCCCTCCACTTT. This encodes CASSMDRAFYNSPLHF.

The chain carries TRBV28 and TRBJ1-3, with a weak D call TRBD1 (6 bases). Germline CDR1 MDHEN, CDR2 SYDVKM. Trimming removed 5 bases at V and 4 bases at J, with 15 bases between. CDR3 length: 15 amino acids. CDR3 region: CASSPHGGWGNTIYF. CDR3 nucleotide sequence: TGTGCCAGCAGTCCCCATGGGGGCTGGGGAAACACCATATATTTT.

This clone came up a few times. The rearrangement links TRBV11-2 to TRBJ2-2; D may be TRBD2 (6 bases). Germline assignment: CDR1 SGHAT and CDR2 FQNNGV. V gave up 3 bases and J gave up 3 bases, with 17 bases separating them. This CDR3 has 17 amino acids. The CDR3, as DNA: TGTGCCAGCAGCTTCCGGCAGGGAGGATTGTACACCGGGGAGCTGTTTTTT. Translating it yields CASSFRQGGLYTGELFF.

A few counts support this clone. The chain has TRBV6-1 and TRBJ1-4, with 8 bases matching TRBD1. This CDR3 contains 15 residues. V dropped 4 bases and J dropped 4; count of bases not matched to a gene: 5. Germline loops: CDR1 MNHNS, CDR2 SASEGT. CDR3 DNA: TGTGCCAGCAGTGCCGGGACAGGTGTTAATGAAAAACTGTTTTTT. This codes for CASSAGTGVNEKLFF.

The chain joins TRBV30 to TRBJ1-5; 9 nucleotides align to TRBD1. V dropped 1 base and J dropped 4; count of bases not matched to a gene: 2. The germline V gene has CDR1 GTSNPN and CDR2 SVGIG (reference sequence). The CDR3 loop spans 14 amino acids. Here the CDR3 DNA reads TGTGCCTGGAGTGCGGACAGGGGAAATCAGCCCCAGCATTTT. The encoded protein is CAWSADRGNQPQHF.

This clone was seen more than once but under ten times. The CDR3 reads CASISSWAPTYEQYF. In DNA, the CDR3 is TGTGCCAGCATTTCCTCGTGGGCCCCAACCTACGAGCAGTACTTC. The chain carries TRBV28 and TRBJ2-7; D remains unclear. The germline V gene has CDR1 MDHEN and CDR2 SYDVKM. The CDR3 length is 15 residues. The ends were cut back, 7 bases at V and 2 bases at J, with 18 bases in the middle.